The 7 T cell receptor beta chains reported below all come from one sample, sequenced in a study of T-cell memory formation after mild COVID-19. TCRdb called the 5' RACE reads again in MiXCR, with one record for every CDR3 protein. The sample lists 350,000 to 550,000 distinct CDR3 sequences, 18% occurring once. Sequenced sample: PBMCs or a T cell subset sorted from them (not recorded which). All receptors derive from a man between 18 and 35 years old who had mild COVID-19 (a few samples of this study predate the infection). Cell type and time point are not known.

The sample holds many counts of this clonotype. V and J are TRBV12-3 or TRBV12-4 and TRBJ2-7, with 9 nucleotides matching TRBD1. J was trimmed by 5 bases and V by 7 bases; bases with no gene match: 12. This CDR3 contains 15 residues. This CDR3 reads CASTMTGGSWHEQYF. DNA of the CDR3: TGTGCCAGCACCATGACAGGGGGATCTTGGCACGAGCAGTACTTC.

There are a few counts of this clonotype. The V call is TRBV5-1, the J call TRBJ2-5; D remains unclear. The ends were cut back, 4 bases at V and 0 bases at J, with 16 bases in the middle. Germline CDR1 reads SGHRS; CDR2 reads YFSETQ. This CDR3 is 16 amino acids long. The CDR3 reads CASSLDGRPYQETQYF. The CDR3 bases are TGCGCCAGCAGCCTGGACGGAAGACCCTACCAAGAGACCCAGTACTTC.

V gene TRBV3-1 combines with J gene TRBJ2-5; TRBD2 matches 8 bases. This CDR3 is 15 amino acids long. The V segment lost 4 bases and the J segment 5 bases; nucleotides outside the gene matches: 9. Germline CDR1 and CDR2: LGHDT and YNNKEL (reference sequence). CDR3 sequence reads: CASSRGTSGRETQYF. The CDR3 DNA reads TGTGCCAGCAGCCGAGGGACTAGTGGCCGCGAGACCCAGTACTTC.

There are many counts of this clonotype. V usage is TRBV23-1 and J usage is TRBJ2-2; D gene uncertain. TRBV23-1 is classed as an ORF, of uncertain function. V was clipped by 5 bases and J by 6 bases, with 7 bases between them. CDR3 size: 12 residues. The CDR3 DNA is TGCGCCAGCAGTACGAGAGCCGGGGAGCTGTTTTTT. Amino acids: CASSTRAGELFF.

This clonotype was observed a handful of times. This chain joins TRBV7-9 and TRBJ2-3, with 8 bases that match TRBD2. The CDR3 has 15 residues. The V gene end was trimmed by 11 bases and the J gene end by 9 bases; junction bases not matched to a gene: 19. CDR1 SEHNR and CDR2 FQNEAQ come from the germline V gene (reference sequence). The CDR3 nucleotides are TGTGCCTCTTCGGAGGGCCTAGCGGGTTCTGGGACGCAGTATTTT. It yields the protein CASSEGLAGSGTQYF.

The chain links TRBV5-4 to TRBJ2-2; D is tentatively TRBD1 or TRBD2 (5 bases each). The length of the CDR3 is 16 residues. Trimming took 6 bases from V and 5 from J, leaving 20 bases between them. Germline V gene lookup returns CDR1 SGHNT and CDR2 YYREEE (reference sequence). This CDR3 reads CASTLLFGGSTGELFF. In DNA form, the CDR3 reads TGTGCCAGCACCCTTCTCTTTGGGGGATCGACCGGGGAGCTGTTTTTT.

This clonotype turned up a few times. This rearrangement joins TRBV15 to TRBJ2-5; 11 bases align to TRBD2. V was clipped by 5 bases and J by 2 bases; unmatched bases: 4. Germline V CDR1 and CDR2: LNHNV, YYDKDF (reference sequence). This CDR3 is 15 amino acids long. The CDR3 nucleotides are TGTGCCACCAGCGAGGGACTAGCGGCTCAAGAGACCCAGTACTTC. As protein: CATSEGLAAQETQYF.